This note documents a single T cell receptor (beta chain) sequence. This sample was taken from a study of blood T cell repertoires in COVID-19. Turning to the study itself: Sites across the United States, Italy and Spain contributed samples from acute and convalescent COVID-19.

There are 15 residues in the CDR3. Between the trimmed V and J ends, which lost 4 bases and 2 bases, there was a span of 14 bases. Germline assignment: CDR1 MNHNY and CDR2 SVGAGI (reference sequence). Participants had their cohort set by participant-reported clinical history. Study processing details: Amplified reference gene primers provided the basis for estimating nucleated cell counts. Clones were read by immunoSEQ multiplex PCR, and TCRdb kept only the in-frame ones, dropping some. V and J calls and clone size are those listed in that table; D and trimming were worked out from the DNA. The sample comprises roughly 420,000 clones, over 75% of which are singletons, and approximately 0.96% rests with the top ten.

Sequenced: PBMCs or T cells enriched from blood (not recorded which). The chain couples TRBV6-6 to TRBJ1-2; tentative D call: TRBD1 (6 bases). This sequence was found in a woman under 40 with acute COVID-19. DNA of the CDR3: TGTGCCAGCAGTTCAACAGGGCTTCCAAACTATGGCTACACCTTC. Residues: CASSSTGLPNYGYTF.